This T cell receptor beta chain was profiled in a study of CD8+ T cells in alopecia areata. Germline V gives CDR1 MGHRA, CDR2 YSYEKL. Deletions cut 6 bases from V and 3 bases from J, with 17 bases between. The CDR3 covers 15 residues. As for this clone: Its specificity is not known.

Study conclusions and caveats: More clonal than normal scalp was lesional scalp, particularly alopecia totalis/universalis. The link between baseline CD8+ expansion and response remains uncertain with one nonresponder. Sequenced scalp T cells also include alphabeta T cells resident in normal skin.

Treatment defined: oral pan-JAK inhibitor, 5-10 mg twice daily. Extraction of RNA preceded its reverse transcription into cDNA, which served as the sequencing template. Method: immunoSEQ multiplex PCR; TCRdb's copy keeps in-frame clones and lacks some. Among some 190,000 clones, roughly three fifths were seen once, and the ten largest hold about 1.3%. This sample comprised CD4+ T cells sorted from blood, obtained around week 49, from a patient treated with tofacitinib. The V and J genes are TRBV4-1 and TRBJ1-2, with D perhaps TRBD1 (6 bases). This TCR came from a human donor with alopecia areata. This chain's CDR3 is CASRHPTGRDYGYTF. The CDR3 coding sequence is TGCGCCAGCAGGCACCCTACAGGGAGAGACTATGGCTACACCTTC.